This T cell receptor (beta chain) was sequenced in a study of blood T cell repertoires in COVID-19 (TCRdb year 2020). In terms of the full investigation: Samples from collaborators originated in the United States, Italy and Spain and spanned both the acute and convalescent phases of COVID-19. The prospective study material was composed of cDNA or gDNA derived from T cells, B-cell-depleted T cells, or PBMCs. Subjects who had been exposed to COVID-19, were actively infected with it, or had recovered from it provided the deeply sampled blood TCRbeta repertoires that made up the dataset. The repertoires were released in a freely available public database intended as a resource for research on the immune response to SARS-CoV-2. The samples were drawn from the first 160 participants of the ongoing ImmuneRACE study and from more than 1,000 subjects provided by 6 global collaborators. A de-identified subject ID, COVID-19 status, age in years and sex were almost always included in the sample metadata. Where HLA class I and class II types were available, the types were taken from metadata supplied by the sample provider, not from assay-based typing. Overall study results and their limits: The quantity of clinical and demographic metadata differed by source and by participant and was supplied without curation.

Enrolling through a virtual design, the prospective study's participants ranged in age from roughly 18 to 89 years and lived across roughly 24 United States geographic areas. In the prospective study, cohorts were assigned on the basis of participant-reported clinical history obtained from a screening survey and a study questionnaire. For ImmuneRACE Cohort 3, a participant was defined as recovered based on two consecutive negative NP/OP PCR tests, clearance by a healthcare professional, or resolution of symptoms. In the prospective study, whole blood, serum and a nasopharyngeal or oropharyngeal swab were collected from each participant by mobile phlebotomists. Over a roughly 2-month period, participants in the prospective study had the option of providing additional blood draws and questionnaires. Blood samples from the prospective study were shipped frozen or at room temperature prior to DNA extraction.

The immunoSEQ Assay, a bias-controlled multiplex PCR, was used to amplify TCRbeta CDR3 regions from genomic DNA. In the paper's pipeline: Within the assay, amplification of reference gene primers was used to estimate how many nucleated cells each sample contained. To quantify the absolute abundance of each unique TCRbeta CDR3 rearrangement, sequence reads were collapsed and filtered. For each sample, productive Simpson clonality was calculated as the square root of Simpson's diversity index over productive rearrangements. TCRdb's version of the immuneACCESS table is confined to in-frame rearrangements and falls short of the full clone set. An unresolved V gene accounts for under half of the shortfall where checked; the remainder is of unknown origin. V, J and clone size are those of that table, while D and trimming were read from the DNA. This sample is represented by about 180,000 clones; around 73% of them were singletons. Of the sample, approximately 15% is held by the ten largest clones.

To note about this clone: It has no known antigen specificity. Base-call qualities are not available, and no considerably larger clone is one nucleotide away.

From V the trimming removes 3 bases and from J it removes 5 bases, while the gene matches leave 6 bases of the junction unaccounted for. Counted from cysteine to phenylalanine, this CDR3 has 14 amino acids. Here the CDR3 DNA is all that survives: 42 bases in frame from base 1. CDR1 is given as DFQATT and CDR2 as SNEGSKA, both from the germline V gene (reference sequence). The receptor was isolated from a woman aged 50 to 60 who had recovered from COVID-19. The sample consisted of PBMCs or T cells enriched from blood (not recorded which). Recombination joined TRBV20-1 with TRBJ2-1; 8 middle bases align to TRBD2. CDR3 sequence: CSASDGRGNNEQFF. The DNA sequence reads TGCAGTGCTAGTGACGGGAGGGGGAACAATGAGCAGTTCTTC.